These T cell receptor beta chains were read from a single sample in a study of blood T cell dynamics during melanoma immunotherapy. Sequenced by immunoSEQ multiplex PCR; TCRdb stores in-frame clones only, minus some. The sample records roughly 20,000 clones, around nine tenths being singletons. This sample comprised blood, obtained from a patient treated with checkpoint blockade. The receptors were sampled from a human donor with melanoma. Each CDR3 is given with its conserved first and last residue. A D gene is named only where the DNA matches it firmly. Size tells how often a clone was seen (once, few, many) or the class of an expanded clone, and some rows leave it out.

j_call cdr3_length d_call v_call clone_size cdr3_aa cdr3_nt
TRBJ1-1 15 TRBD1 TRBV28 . CASSSDREGRTEAFF TGTGCCAGCAGTTCAGACAGGGAGGGGAGGACTGAAGCTTTCTTT
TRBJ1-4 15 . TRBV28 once CASSAAGGKNEKLFF TGTGCCAGCAGTGCCGCCGGGGGGAAAAATGAAAAACTGTTTTTT
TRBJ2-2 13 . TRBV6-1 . CASREEWAGELFF TGTGCCAGCAGGGAGGAATGGGCCGGGGAGCTGTTTTTT
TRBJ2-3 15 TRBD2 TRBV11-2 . CASSQGTSGSDTQYF TGTGCCAGCAGCCAGGGGACTAGCGGGAGTGATACGCAGTATTTT
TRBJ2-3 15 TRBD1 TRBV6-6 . CASGSSGQRTDTQYF TGTGCCAGCGGATCGTCGGGACAGCGCACAGATACGCAGTATTTT
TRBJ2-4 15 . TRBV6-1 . CASSEGPTAKNIQYF TGTGCCAGCAGTGAAGGGCCGACTGCCAAAAACATTCAGTACTTC
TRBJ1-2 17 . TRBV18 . CASSQTGQGRGDYGYTF TGTGCCAGCTCACAAACCGGGCAGGGAAGAGGTGACTATGGCTACACCTTC
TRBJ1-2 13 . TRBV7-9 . CASSAEGDYGYTF TGTGCCAGCAGCGCGGAGGGGGACTATGGCTACACCTTC
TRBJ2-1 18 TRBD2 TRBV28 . CASRGLRTSGSSYNEQFF TGTGCCAGCAGAGGACTGAGGACTAGCGGGAGCTCCTACAATGAGCAGTTCTTC
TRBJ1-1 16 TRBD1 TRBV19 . CASSIEGGTANTEAFF TGTGCCAGTAGTATAGAGGGGGGGACAGCAAACACTGAAGCTTTCTTT
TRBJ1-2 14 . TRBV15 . CATSRGGQPYGYTF TGTGCCACCAGCAGAGGCGGGCAGCCCTATGGCTACACCTTC
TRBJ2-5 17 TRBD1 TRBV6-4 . CASTRDREELGQETQYF TGTGCCAGCACCCGGGACAGGGAGGAGCTGGGGCAAGAGACCCAGTACTTC
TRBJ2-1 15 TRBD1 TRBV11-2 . CASSLWTGFHNEQFF TGTGCCAGCAGCTTATGGACAGGGTTCCACAATGAGCAGTTCTTC
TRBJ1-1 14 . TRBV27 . CASSVRSMNTEAFF TGTGCCAGCTCGGTCAGGTCCATGAACACTGAAGCTTTCTTT
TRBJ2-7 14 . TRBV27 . CASSAQGGPYEQYF TGTGCCAGCAGTGCTCAGGGGGGCCCCTACGAGCAGTACTTC
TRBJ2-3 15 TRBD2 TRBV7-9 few CASSLALAGVDTQYF TGTGCCAGCAGCTTAGCGCTAGCGGGAGTCGATACGCAGTATTTT
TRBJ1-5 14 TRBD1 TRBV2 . CASSGSGGDQPQHF TGTGCCAGCAGTGGTTCAGGGGGGGATCAGCCCCAGCATTTT
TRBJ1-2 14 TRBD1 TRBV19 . CASSIQGARYGYTF TGTGCCAGTAGTATTCAGGGGGCGCGGTATGGCTACACCTTC
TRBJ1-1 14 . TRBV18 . CASSKGVGNTEAFF TGTGCCAGCTCAAAGGGGGTCGGGAACACTGAAGCTTTCTTT
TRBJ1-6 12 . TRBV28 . CASSPSDSPLHF TGTGCCAGCAGTCCGTCTGATTCACCCCTCCACTTT
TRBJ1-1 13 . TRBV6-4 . CASSIQVNTEAFF TGTGCCAGCAGCATCCAGGTGAACACTGAAGCTTTCTTT
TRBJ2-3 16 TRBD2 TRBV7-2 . CASSTGLAGGTDTQYF TGTGCCAGCAGCACGGGACTAGCGGGAGGGACAGATACGCAGTATTTT
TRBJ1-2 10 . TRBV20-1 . CSAWDYGYTF TGCAGTGCGTGGGACTATGGCTACACCTTC
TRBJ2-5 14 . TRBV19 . CASGRADSQETQYF TGTGCCAGTGGTCGAGCAGACTCCCAAGAGACCCAGTACTTC
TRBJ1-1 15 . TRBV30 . CAWSPQGPIQAEAFF TGTGCCTGGAGTCCCCAGGGGCCAATCCAGGCTGAAGCTTTCTTT
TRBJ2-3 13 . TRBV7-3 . CASSLFPPDTQYF TGTGCCAGCAGCTTGTTCCCCCCAGATACGCAGTATTTT
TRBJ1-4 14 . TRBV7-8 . CASSLAPRNEKLFF TGTGCCAGCAGCTTAGCCCCGCGAAATGAAAAACTGTTTTTT
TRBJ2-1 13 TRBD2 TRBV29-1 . CSVRTGGGNEQFF TGCAGCGTTAGAACGGGAGGGGGTAATGAGCAGTTCTTC
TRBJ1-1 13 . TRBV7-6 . CASSLSPGDEAFF TGTGCCAGCAGCCTATCCCCTGGTGATGAAGCTTTCTTT
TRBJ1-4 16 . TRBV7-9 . CASSHHRGRNNEKLFF TGTGCCAGCAGCCACCACCGAGGAAGAAACAATGAAAAACTGTTTTTT
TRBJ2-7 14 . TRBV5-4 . CASSLFGLGYEQYF TGTGCCAGCAGCTTGTTCGGCTTGGGGTACGAGCAGTACTTC
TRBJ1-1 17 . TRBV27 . CASSFLQGGRENTEAFF TGTGCCAGCAGTTTCTTGCAGGGCGGTAGGGAGAACACTGAAGCTTTCTTT
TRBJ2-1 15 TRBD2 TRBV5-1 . CASSLPGGSYNEQFF TGCGCCAGCAGCTTGCCGGGGGGGTCCTACAATGAGCAGTTCTTC
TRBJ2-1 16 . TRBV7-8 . CASSLGAVLGLNEQFF TGTGCCAGCAGCTTAGGCGCGGTGTTGGGCCTCAATGAGCAGTTCTTC
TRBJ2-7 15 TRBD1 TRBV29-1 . CSVLLTRTGHYEQYF TGCAGCGTTCTCCTTACTCGGACAGGCCACTACGAGCAGTACTTC
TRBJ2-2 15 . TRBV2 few CASSDGASRDGELFF TGTGCCAGCAGTGATGGTGCTAGCCGCGACGGGGAGCTGTTTTTT
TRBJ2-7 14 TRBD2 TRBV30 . CAWSVGSGGSEQYF TGTGCCTGGAGTGTCGGTTCGGGAGGGTCCGAGCAGTACTTC
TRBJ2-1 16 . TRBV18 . CASSASRGWDYNEQFF TGTGCCAGCTCAGCATCTCGAGGCTGGGACTACAATGAGCAGTTCTTC
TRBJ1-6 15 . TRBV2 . CASSEPARVNSPLHF TGTGCCAGCAGTGAACCAGCCCGAGTTAATTCACCCCTCCACTTT
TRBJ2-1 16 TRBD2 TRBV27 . CASRGLAFPSGNEQFF TGTGCCAGCAGGGGACTAGCGTTCCCCTCGGGGAATGAGCAGTTCTTC
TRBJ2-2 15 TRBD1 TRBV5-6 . CASSLLRDRDGELFF TGTGCCAGCAGCTTGTTGCGGGACAGGGACGGGGAGCTGTTTTTT
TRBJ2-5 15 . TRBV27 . CASSLGTTAQETQYF TGTGCCAGCAGTTTGGGGACAACCGCTCAAGAGACCCAGTACTTC
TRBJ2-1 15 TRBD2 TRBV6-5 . CASSYSEGRASEQFF TGTGCCAGCAGTTACTCAGAAGGGAGGGCAAGTGAGCAGTTCTTC
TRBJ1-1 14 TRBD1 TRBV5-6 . CASSFPGGGTEAFF TGTGCCAGCAGCTTTCCAGGGGGAGGCACTGAAGCTTTCTTT
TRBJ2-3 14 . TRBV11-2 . CASSILGATDTQYF TGTGCCAGCAGCATCCTCGGAGCCACAGATACGCAGTATTTT
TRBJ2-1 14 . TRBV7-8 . CASSSGQERNEQFF TGTGCCAGCAGCTCGGGTCAGGAGCGGAATGAGCAGTTCTTC
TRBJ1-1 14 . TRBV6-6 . CASSYVRTNTEAFF TGTGCCAGCAGTTACGTACGGACGAACACTGAAGCTTTCTTT
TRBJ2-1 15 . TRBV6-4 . CASSIANSAGNEQFF TGTGCCAGCAGTATTGCCAACTCGGCGGGCAATGAGCAGTTCTTC
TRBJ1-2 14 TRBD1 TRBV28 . CASSLYGTDYGYTF TGTGCCAGCAGTTTATATGGGACAGACTATGGCTACACCTTC
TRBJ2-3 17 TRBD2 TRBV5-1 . CASSLSLAGGGTDTQYF TGCGCCAGCAGCCTAAGCCTAGCGGGAGGGGGCACAGATACGCAGTATTTT
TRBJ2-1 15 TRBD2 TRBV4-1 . CASSLAGLVRNEQFF TGCGCCAGCAGCTTAGCGGGACTAGTGCGCAATGAGCAGTTCTTC
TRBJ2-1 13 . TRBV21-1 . CASKKGKGNEQFF TGTGCCAGCAAAAAAGGAAAGGGCAATGAGCAGTTCTTC
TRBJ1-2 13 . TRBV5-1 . CASSLGGAYGYTF TGCGCCAGCAGCTTGGGAGGAGCCTATGGCTACACCTTC
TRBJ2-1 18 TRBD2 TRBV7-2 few CASSQGLAGAGVYNEQFF TGTGCCAGCAGCCAGGGACTAGCGGGAGCAGGAGTATACAATGAGCAGTTCTTC